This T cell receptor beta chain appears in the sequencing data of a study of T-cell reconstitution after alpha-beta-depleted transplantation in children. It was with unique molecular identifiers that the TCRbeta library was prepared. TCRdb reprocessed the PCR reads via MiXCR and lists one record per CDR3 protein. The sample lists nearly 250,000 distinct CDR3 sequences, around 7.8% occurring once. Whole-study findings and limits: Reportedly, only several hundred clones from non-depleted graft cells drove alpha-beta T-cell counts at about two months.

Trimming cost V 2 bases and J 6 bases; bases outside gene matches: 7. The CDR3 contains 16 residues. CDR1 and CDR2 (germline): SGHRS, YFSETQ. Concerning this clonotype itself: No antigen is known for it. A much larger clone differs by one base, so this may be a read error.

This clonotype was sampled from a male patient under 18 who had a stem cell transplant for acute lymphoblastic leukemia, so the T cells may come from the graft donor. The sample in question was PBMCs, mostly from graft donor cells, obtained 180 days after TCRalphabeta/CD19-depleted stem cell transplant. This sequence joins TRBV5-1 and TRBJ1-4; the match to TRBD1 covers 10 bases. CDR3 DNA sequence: TGCGCCAGCAGCTTAATCTCCGGGACAGGGGATGAAAAACTGTTTTTT. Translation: CASSLISGTGDEKLFF.